The 20 T cell receptor beta chains below all came from one sample that was sequenced in a study of OX40 agonist ivuxolimab in advanced cancers. Clones were sequenced by immunoSEQ multiplex PCR, and TCRdb holds only the in-frame ones, with some missing. The repertoire holds about 66,000 clones, with 85% as singletons. This material consisted of CD4+ or CD8+ T cells sorted from blood, taken in a trial of the OX40 agonist ivuxolimab. These receptors originate from an adult with an advanced solid tumor such as melanoma, head and neck, liver or kidney cancer.

The chain uses TRBV19 and TRBJ1-1; D gene uncertain. Germline loops: CDR1 LNHDA, CDR2 SQIVND (reference sequence). V shed 5 bases and J shed 2 bases, with 9 bases lying between them. The CDR3 has 13 amino acids. The CDR3 protein is CASSVETNTEAFF. The CDR3 nucleotides are TGTGCCAGTAGTGTGGAAACAAACACTGAAGCTTTCTTT.

This clone was recorded once. This chain uses TRBV7-2 with TRBJ2-1, with D tentatively TRBD2 (7 bases). CDR1 is SGHTA, CDR2 FQGNSA, per germline. The CDR3 spans 13 residues. The ends were cut back, 5 bases at V and 7 bases at J, with 12 bases in the middle. The CDR3 nucleotides are TGTGCCAGCAGCGGGGGGGCCTTTAATGAGCAGTTCTTC. It translates to CASSGGAFNEQFF. Based on the CDR3 plus reference TRBV7-2 and TRBJ2-1, the full variable domain is GAGVSQSPSNKVTEKGKDVELRCDPISGHTALYWYRQSLGQGLEFLIYFQGNSAPDKSGLPSDRFSAERTGGSVSTLTIQRTQQEDSAVYLCASSGGAFNEQFFGPGTRLTVL.

This clone was seen only once. V and J are TRBV27 and TRBJ2-7; the match to TRBD1 covers 8 bases. Trimming took 3 bases from V and 2 from J; bases not matched to a gene: 6. This CDR3 spans 15 amino acids. Looked up from germline, CDR1 is MNHEY and CDR2 is SMNVEV (reference sequence). For the CDR3, the DNA is TGTGCCAGCAGTTTCTGGACAGGGTACCCCTACGAGCAGTACTTC. Translating gives CASSFWTGYPYEQYF.

This rearrangement joins TRBV5-1 to TRBJ2-7; perhaps TRBD2 as D (6 bases). The CDR3 is made up of 14 amino acids. V gave up 0 bases and J gave up 1 base, with 8 bases separating them. Per the germline V gene, CDR1 is SGHRS and CDR2 is YFSETQ. CDR3 in DNA: TGCGCCAGCAGCTTGGGGGAGGTTTCCTACGAGCAGTACTTC. Its translation is CASSLGEVSYEQYF.

This chain connects TRBV27 to TRBJ1-4; D is uncertain. This CDR3 comprises 16 residues. Deletions cut 6 bases from V and 7 bases from J, with 21 bases between. From germline, CDR1 is MNHEY and CDR2 SMNVEV (reference sequence). CDR3 sequence (DNA): TGTGCCAGCAGCCAAATCCCAGTAATACGGGGTGAAAAACTGTTTTTT. As protein: CASSQIPVIRGEKLFF. The full variable domain, with the rest looked up from reference TRBV27 and TRBJ1-4, is EAQVTQNPRYLITVTGKKLTVTCSQNMNHEYMSWYRQDPGLGLRQIYYSMNVEVTDKGDVPEGYKVSRKEKRNFPLILESPSPNQTSLYFCASSQIPVIRGEKLFFGSGTQLSVL.

The chain employs TRBV6-5 and TRBJ1-5; 8 bases are shared with TRBD1. Germline CDR1 MNHEY, CDR2 SVGAGI. The ends lost 6 bases at V and 15 bases at J; junction bases unmatched: 16. The CDR3 is 14 residues long. The CDR3 region is CASRSRTGPEGWHF. CDR3 DNA sequence: TGTGCCAGCAGATCCCGGACAGGGCCGGAGGGGTGGCATTTT.

V gene TRBV7-8 combines with J gene TRBJ1-5, with D possibly TRBD1 on 6 matching bases. The germline V gene has CDR1 SGHVS and CDR2 FQNEAQ. Trimming removed 5 bases at V and 5 bases at J, with 10 bases between. The CDR3 has 13 residues. For the CDR3, the DNA is TGTGCCAGCAGCAAAAACAGGGATCAGCCCCAGCATTTT. Its translation: CASSKNRDQPQHF.

This clone was seen more than once but under ten times. This sequence joins TRBV14 and TRBJ2-1, with 12 bases that match TRBD2. Losses at the gene ends were 5 bases for V and 2 bases for J; bases not matched to a gene: 1. CDR1 is SGHDN, CDR2 FVKESK, per germline. This CDR3 spans 15 amino acids. The CDR3 sequence: CASSTSGRTYNEQFF. The CDR3 coding sequence is TGTGCCAGCAGCACTAGCGGGAGGACCTACAATGAGCAGTTCTTC.

The genes are TRBV7-2 and TRBJ2-5; a weak D match, TRBD2 (7 bases). This CDR3 is 15 amino acids long. Germline CDR1 is SGHTA and CDR2 is FQGNSA. Trimming took off 0 bases at V and 5 bases at J, with 13 bases between the two ends. Here the CDR3 reads CASSLAGLGGETQYF. The CDR3 DNA is TGTGCCAGCAGCTTAGCCGGACTAGGGGGGGAGACCCAGTACTTC.

This chain links TRBV11-3 with TRBJ2-1; possible D gene TRBD2, 6 bases. Germline CDR1 SGHNT, CDR2 YENEEA. V lost 4 bases to trimming and J lost 0 bases, with 13 bases between them. This CDR3 spans 16 amino acids. The CDR3 loop reads CASSSGAGGSYNEQFF. The CDR3 DNA reads as TGTGCCAGCAGCTCCGGCGCCGGGGGCTCCTACAATGAGCAGTTCTTC.

This clone has just one count. The J gene is TRBJ1-2, the V gene TRBV12-1; no DNA check was done on the table's D call, TRBD1. TRBV12-1 is classified as a pseudogene. The CDR3 consists of 15 residues. In nucleotides, the CDR3 is TGTGCCAGCCCCCACCGACAGGGGAGGGTTTTGAGCTACACCTTC. The encoded protein is CASPHRQGRVLSYTF.

This clone was found once. The chain has TRBV5-1 and TRBJ2-7, with TRBD1 as a possible D gene (6 bases). Trimming left V 4 bases short and J 6 bases short, with 20 bases between. This CDR3 spans 15 amino acids. Germline V lookup: CDR1 SGHRS, CDR2 YFSETQ. The CDR3: CASSPIMGAGLEQYF. The DNA of the CDR3 is TGCGCCAGCAGCCCTATTATGGGGGCCGGTCTCGAGCAGTACTTC.

V is TRBV7-3 and J is TRBJ2-6, with TRBD2 matching over 10 bases. With 1 base clipped from V and 3 bases from J, the junction kept 6 bases outside the gene matches. The CDR3 spans 18 residues. Germline V gene lookup returns CDR1 SGHTA and CDR2 FQGTGA. DNA of the CDR3: TGTGCCAGCAGCTTAAGGGCTAGCGGGGGTGATGGGGCCAACGTCCTGACTTTC. This gives the protein CASSLRASGGDGANVLTF.

The chain is built from TRBV10-1 and TRBJ2-1, with D tentatively TRBD2 (6 bases). V dropped 5 bases and J dropped 1 base, with 15 bases sitting between them. In germline, CDR1 is WNHNN, CDR2 SYGVQD (reference sequence). This CDR3 is built from 16 residues. DNA for the CDR3: TGCGCCAGCAGTATCCTAGCGCCTATTTCCTACAATGAGCAGTTCTTC. Its protein product is CASSILAPISYNEQFF.

CDR3 residues: CASSSRLAGYEQYF. The CDR3 DNA reads as TGTGCCAGCAGCTCACGACTAGCGGGATACGAGCAGTACTTC. This chain connects TRBV11-2 to TRBJ2-7; 11 bases map to TRBD2. CDR1 and CDR2 (germline): SGHAT, FQNNGV. The V gene end was trimmed by 4 bases and the J gene end by 4 bases; junction bases not matched to a gene: 3. This CDR3 contains 14 residues. Full variable domain (missing parts from reference TRBV11-2 and TRBJ2-7): EAGVAQSPRYKIIEKRQSVAFWCNPISGHATLYWYQQILGQGPKLLIQFQNNGVVDDSQLPKDRFSAERLKGVDSTLKIQPAKLEDSAVYLCASSSRLAGYEQYFGPGTRLTVT.

This clone turned up a few times. The chain combines TRBV30 with TRBJ2-7; D possibly corresponds to TRBD1 (7 bases). Trimming stripped 8 bases from V and 2 bases from J, with 16 bases between. The CDR3 runs 13 residues. Per germline, CDR1 GTSNPN and CDR2 SVGIG (reference sequence). The CDR3 DNA follows: TGTGCCCGCGGGACAGAAGTAGCCTACGAGCAGTACTTC. Protein: CARGTEVAYEQYF.

The rearrangement uses TRBV29-1 and TRBJ2-3, with D uncertain. The germline V gene has CDR1 SQVTM and CDR2 ANQGSEA. The CDR3 consists of 10 residues. V was cut by 5 bases and J by 6 bases, with 6 bases left in between. CDR3 amino acids: CSVTADTQYF. The CDR3 bases are TGCAGCGTTACGGCCGATACGCAGTATTTT.

The rearrangement links TRBV9 to TRBJ1-5; D is possibly TRBD1 (5 bases). Per germline, CDR1 SGDLS and CDR2 YYNGEE. CDR3 size: 13 residues. Trimming took off 4 bases at V and 4 bases at J, with 9 bases between the two ends. The CDR3: CASSSTVNQPQHF. CDR3 coding DNA: TGTGCCAGCAGCTCGACAGTTAATCAGCCCCAGCATTTT.

The CDR3 is CASSIQGGNTEAFF. The CDR3 DNA sequence: TGTGCCAGTAGTATTCAGGGTGGGAACACTGAAGCTTTCTTT. This chain joins TRBV19 and TRBJ1-1; tentative D call: TRBD1 (5 bases). The CDR3 is 14 amino acids. V lost 3 bases to trimming and J lost 1 base, with 9 bases between them. Germline V gene data show CDR1 as LNHDA and CDR2 as SQIVND (reference sequence).

This chain connects TRBV10-2 to TRBJ1-2; D perhaps matches TRBD1 (6 bases). The CDR3 extends over 12 amino acids. Per germline, CDR1 WSHSY and CDR2 SAAADI. Trimming removed 11 bases at V and 4 bases at J, with 14 bases between. The CDR3 here is CASADRFYGYTF. In nucleotides, the CDR3 is TGCGCCTCCGCAGACAGGTTCTATGGCTACACCTTC.